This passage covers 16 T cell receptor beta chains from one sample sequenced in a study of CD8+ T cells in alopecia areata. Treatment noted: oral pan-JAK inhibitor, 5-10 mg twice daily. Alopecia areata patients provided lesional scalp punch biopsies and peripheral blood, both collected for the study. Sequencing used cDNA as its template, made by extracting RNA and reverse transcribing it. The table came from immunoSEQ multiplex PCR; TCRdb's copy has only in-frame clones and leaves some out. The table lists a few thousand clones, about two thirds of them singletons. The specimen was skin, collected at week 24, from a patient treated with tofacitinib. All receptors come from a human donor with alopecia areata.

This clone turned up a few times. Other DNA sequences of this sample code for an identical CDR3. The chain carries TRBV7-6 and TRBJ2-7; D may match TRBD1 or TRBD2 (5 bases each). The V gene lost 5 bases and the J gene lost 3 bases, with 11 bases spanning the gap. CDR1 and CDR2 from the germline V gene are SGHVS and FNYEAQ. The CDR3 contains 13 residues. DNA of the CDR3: TGTGCCAGCAGCCCGGGACCGAACTACGAGCAGTACTTC. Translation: CASSPGPNYEQYF.

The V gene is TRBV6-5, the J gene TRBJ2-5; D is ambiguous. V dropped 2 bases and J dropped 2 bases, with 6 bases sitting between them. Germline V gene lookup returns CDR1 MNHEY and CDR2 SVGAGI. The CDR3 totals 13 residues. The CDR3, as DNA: TGTGCCAGCAGTTACCTTATACAAGAGACCCAGTACTTC. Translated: CASSYLIQETQYF.

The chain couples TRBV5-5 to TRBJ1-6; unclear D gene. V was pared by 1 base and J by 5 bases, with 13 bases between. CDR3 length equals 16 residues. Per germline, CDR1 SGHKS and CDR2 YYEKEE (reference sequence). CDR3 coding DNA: TGTGCCAGCAGCTTGTATCGGGGAACGCATAATTCACCCCTCCACTTT. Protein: CASSLYRGTHNSPLHF. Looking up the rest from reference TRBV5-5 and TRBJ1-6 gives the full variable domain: DAGVTQSPTHLIKTRGQQVTLRCSPISGHKSVSWYQQVLGQGPQFIFQYYEKEERGRGNFPDRFSARQFPNYSSELNVNALLLGDSALYLCASSLYRGTHNSPLHFGNGTRLTVT.

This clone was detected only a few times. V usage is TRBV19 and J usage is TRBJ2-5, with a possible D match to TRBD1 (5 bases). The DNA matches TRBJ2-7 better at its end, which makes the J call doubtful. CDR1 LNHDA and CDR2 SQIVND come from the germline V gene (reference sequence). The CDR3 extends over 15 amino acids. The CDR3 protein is CASSIEPGPSYEQYF. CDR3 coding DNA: TGTGCCAGTAGTATAGAGCCAGGGCCCTCCTACGAGCAGTACTTC.

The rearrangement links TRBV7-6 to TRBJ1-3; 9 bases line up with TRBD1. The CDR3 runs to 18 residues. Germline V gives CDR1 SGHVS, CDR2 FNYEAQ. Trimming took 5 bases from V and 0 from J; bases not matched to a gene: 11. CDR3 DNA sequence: TGTGCCAGCAGCCCTTGGGTTGGGACAGGGAGCTCTGGAAACACCATATATTTT. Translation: CASSPWVGTGSSGNTIYF.

CDR3 in amino acids: CAWSVYRTNYGYTF. CDR3 DNA: TGTGCCTGGAGTGTATACAGGACTAACTATGGCTACACCTTC. V and J are TRBV30 and TRBJ1-2; D may be TRBD1 (5 bases). This CDR3 has 14 amino acids. CDR1 GTSNPN and CDR2 SVGIG come from the germline V gene (reference sequence). With 0 bases removed from V and 0 bases from J, the gap between germline ends came to 8 bases.

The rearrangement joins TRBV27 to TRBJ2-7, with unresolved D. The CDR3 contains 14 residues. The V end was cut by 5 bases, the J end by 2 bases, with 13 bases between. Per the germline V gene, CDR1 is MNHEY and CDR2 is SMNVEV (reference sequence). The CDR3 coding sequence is TGTGCCAGCAGTCCCCGGCTAGGGCCCTACGAGCAGTACTTC. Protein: CASSPRLGPYEQYF.

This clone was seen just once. CDR3 region: CASSPPAYSYNEQFF. CDR3 in DNA: TGTGCCAGCAGCCCCCCAGCCTACTCCTACAATGAGCAGTTCTTC. The rearrangement links TRBV14 to TRBJ2-1, with D unresolved. The CDR3 sequence is 15 residues long. In germline, CDR1 is SGHDN, CDR2 FVKESK. The V end was cut by 4 bases, the J end by 0 bases, with 10 bases between.

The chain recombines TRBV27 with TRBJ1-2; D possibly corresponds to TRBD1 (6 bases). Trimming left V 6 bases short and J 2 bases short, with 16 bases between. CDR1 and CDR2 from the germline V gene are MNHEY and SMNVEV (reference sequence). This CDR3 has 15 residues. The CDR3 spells CASSPSRGRNYGYTF. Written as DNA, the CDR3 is TGTGCCAGCAGCCCCAGCCGGGGGCGGAACTATGGCTACACCTTC.

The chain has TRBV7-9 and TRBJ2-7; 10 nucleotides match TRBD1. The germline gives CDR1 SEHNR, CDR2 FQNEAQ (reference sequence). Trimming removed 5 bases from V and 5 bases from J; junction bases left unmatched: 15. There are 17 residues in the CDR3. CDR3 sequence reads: CASSTNPKDRGTDEQYF. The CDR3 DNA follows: TGTGCCAGCAGCACAAACCCCAAGGACAGGGGGACCGACGAGCAGTACTTC.

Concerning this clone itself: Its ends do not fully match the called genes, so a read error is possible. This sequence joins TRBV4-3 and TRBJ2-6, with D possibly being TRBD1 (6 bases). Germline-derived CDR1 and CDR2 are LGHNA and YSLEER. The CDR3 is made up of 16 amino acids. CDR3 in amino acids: CASSQEQGSEANVLTF. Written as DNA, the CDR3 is TGCGCCAGCAGCCAAGAACAGGGCTCTGAGGCCAACGTCCTGACTTTC.

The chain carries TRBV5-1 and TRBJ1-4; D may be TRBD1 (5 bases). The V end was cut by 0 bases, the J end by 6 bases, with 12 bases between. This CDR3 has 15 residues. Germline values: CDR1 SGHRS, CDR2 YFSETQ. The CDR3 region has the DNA TGCGCCAGCAGCTTGGCCCGAGGGGTAGATGAAAAACTGTTTTTT. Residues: CASSLARGVDEKLFF.

For the CDR3, the DNA is TGCGCCAGCAGCCCCCTCGATCCTAGCGGGGGGGCTGCAGATACGCAGTATTTT. This translates into CASSPLDPSGGAADTQYF. The chain recombines TRBV4-1 with TRBJ2-3; 12 bases map to TRBD2. Per germline, CDR1 MGHRA and CDR2 YSYEKL. The CDR3 runs to 18 residues. Germline trimming cut 4 bases from V and 4 bases from J; bases unmatched to any gene: 12.

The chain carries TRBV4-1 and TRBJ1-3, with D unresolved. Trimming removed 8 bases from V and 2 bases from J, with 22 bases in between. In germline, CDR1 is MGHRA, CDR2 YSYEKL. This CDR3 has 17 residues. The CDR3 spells CASSTVDMGIAGNTIYF. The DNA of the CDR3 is TGCGCCAGCTCTACCGTCGACATGGGGATAGCTGGAAACACCATATATTTT.

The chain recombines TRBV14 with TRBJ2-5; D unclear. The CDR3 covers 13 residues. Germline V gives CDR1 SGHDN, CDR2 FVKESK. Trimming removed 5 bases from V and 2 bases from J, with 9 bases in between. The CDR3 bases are TGTGCCAGCAGCGCCTACGTGCAAGAGACCCAGTACTTC. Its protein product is CASSAYVQETQYF.

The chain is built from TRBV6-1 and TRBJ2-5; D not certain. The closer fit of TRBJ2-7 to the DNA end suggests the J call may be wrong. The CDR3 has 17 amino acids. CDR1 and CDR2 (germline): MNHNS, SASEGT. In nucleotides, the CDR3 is TGTGCCAGCAGTGAAGTTGCTATAGATCGGAGCTCCTACGAGCAGTACTTC. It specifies CASSEVAIDRSSYEQYF.